This TCR beta chain was sequenced in a study of CD8 T cells in Susac syndrome. Sequencing of TCR beta drew on CD8+ and CD4+ T cells from blood. The patients with Susac syndrome satisfied recently defined diagnostic criteria for either definite or probable disease. A quantity of roughly 0.5 to 1 ug RNA underwent reverse transcription using random hexamers. TCRdb reprocessed the immunoSEQ multiplex PCR reads via MiXCR and lists one record per CDR3 protein. The table lists around 130,000 distinct CDR3 sequences, over 95% of them singletons, with less than 0.15% in the top ten. The clonotype was recovered from a human donor with Susac syndrome. The sequencing input was CD4+ T cells from PBMCs.

The CDR3: CAAGGAGGRETQYF. CDR3 DNA: TGTGCCGCGGGTGGTGCAGGGGGCAGGGAGACCCAGTACTTC. This sequence joins TRBV5-4 and TRBJ2-5, with 8 positions matching TRBD1. This CDR3 region has 14 residues. CDR1 and CDR2 from the germline V gene are SGHNT and YYREEE (reference sequence). Unmatched junction bases numbered 13, after V lost 10 bases and J lost 5 bases.